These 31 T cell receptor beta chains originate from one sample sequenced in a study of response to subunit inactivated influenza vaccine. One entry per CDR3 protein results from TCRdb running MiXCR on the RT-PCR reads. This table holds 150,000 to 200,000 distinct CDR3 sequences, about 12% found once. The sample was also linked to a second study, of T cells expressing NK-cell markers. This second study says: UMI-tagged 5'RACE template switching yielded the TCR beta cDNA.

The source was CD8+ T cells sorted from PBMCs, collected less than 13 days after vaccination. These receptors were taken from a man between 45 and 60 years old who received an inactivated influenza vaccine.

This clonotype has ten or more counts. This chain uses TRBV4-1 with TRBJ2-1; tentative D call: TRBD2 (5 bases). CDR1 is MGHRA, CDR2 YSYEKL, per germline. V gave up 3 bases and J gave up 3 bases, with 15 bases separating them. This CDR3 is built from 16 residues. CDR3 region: CASSHEGQTLYNEQFF. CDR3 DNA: TGCGCCAGCAGCCACGAGGGCCAAACCCTCTACAATGAGCAGTTCTTC.

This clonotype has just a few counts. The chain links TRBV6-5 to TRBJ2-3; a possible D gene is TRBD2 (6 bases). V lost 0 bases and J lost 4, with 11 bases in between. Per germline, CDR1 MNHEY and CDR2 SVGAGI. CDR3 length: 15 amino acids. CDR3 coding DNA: TGTGCCAGCAGTTACTCGGGGGAGGAATCAGATACGCAGTATTTT. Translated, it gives CASSYSGEESDTQYF.

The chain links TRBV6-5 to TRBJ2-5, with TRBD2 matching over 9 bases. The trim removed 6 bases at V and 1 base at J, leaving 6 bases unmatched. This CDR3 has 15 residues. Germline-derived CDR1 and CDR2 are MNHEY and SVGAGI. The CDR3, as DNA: TGTGCCAGCAGAGTTAGCGGGGGCCTCCAAGAGACCCAGTACTTC. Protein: CASRVSGGLQETQYF.

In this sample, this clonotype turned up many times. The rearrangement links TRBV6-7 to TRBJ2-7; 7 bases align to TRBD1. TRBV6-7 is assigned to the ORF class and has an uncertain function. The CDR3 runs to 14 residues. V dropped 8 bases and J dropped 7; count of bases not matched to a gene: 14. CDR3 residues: CASGKDRPCREQYF. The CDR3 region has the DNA TGTGCCAGCGGAAAGGACAGGCCCTGTAGGGAGCAGTACTTC.

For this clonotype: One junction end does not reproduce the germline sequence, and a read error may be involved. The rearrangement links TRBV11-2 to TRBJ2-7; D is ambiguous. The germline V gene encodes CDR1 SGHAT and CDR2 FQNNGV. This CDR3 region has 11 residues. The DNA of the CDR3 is TGTGCCAGCAGCTTAGGGACCCACATCGCCTTC. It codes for CASSLGTHIAF.

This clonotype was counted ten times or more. This CDR3 reads CASSSARDRSTDTQYF. The DNA for the CDR3 is TGTGCCAGCAGCTCCGCGAGGGACAGAAGCACAGATACGCAGTATTTT. The chain is built from TRBV7-9 and TRBJ2-3; 7 bases fit TRBD1. Germline V gives CDR1 SEHNR, CDR2 FQNEAQ (reference sequence). This CDR3 contains 16 residues. The junction had 7 bases not matched to a gene; V was cut back by 4 bases and J by 0 bases. The variable domain in full, completed from reference TRBV7-9 and TRBJ2-3, reads DTGVSQNPRHKITKRGQNVTFRCDPISEHNRLYWYRQTLGQGPEFLTYFQNEAQLEKSRLLSDRFSAERPKGSFSTLEIQRTEQGDSAMYLCASSSARDRSTDTQYFGPGTRLTVL.

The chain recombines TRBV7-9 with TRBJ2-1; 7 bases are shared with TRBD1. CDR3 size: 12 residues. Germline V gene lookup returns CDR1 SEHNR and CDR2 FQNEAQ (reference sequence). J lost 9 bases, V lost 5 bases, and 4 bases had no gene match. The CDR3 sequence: CASSQTGVEQFF. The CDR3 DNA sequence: TGTGCCAGCAGCCAAACAGGGGTTGAGCAGTTCTTC.

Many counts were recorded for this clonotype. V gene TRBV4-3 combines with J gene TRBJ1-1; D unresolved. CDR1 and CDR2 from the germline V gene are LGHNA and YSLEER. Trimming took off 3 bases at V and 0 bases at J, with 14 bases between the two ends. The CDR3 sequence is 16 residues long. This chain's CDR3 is CASSQFYRDLNTEAFF. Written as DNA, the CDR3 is TGCGCCAGCAGCCAGTTTTACAGAGACCTGAACACTGAAGCTTTCTTT.

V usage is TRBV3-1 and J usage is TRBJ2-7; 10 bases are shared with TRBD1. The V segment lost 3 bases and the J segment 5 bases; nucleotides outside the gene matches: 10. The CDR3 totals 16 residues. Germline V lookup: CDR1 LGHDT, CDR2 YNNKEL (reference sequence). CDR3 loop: CASSQRSGTGDHEQYF. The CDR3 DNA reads TGTGCCAGCAGCCAGAGATCCGGGACAGGGGACCACGAGCAGTACTTC.

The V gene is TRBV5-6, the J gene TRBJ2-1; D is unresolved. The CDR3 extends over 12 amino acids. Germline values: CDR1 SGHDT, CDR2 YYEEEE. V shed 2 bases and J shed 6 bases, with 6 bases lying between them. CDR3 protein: CASSFLSNEQFF. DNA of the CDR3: TGTGCCAGCAGCTTCCTGAGCAATGAGCAGTTCTTC.

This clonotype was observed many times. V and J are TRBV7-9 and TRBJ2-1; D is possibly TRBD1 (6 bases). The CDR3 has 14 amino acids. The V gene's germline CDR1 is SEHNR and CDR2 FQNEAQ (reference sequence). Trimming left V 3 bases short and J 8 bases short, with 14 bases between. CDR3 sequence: CASSFLSGAHEQFF. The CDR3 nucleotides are TGTGCCAGCAGCTTTCTGTCAGGGGCCCATGAGCAGTTCTTC. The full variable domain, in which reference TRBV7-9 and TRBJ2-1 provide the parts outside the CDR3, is DTGVSQNPRHKITKRGQNVTFRCDPISEHNRLYWYRQTLGQGPEFLTYFQNEAQLEKSRLLSDRFSAERPKGSFSTLEIQRTEQGDSAMYLCASSFLSGAHEQFFGPGTRLTVL.

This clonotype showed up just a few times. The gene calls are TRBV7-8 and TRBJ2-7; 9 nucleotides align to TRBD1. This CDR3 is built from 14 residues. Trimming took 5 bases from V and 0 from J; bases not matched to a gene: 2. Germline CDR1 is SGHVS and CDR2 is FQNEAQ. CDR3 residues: CASSTGQGSYEQYF. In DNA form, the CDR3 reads TGTGCCAGCAGCACGGGACAGGGCTCCTACGAGCAGTACTTC. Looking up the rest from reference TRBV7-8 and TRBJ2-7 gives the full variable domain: GAGVSQSPRYKVAKRGQDVALRCDPISGHVSLFWYQQALGQGPEFLTYFQNEAQLDKSGLPSDRFFAERPEGSVSTLKIQRTQQEDSAVYLCASSTGQGSYEQYFGPGTRLTVT.

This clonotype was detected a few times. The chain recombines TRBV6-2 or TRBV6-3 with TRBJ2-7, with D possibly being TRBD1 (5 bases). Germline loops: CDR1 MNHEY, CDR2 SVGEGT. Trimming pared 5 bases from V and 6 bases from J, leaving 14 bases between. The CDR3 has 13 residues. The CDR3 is CASSRRVEIEQYF. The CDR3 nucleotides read TGTGCCAGCAGTCGCAGGGTAGAAATCGAGCAGTACTTC.

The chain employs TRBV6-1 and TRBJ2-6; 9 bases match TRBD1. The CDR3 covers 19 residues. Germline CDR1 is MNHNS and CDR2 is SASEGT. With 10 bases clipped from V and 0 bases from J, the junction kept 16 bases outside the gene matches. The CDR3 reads CATHPGTGLLISGANVLTF. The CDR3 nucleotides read TGTGCCACACACCCCGGGACAGGGTTGCTAATCTCTGGGGCCAACGTCCTGACTTTC.

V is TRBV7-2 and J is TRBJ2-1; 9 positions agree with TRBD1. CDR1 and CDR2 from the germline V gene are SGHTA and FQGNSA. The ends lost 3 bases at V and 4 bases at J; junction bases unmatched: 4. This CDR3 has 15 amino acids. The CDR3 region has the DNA TGTGCCAGCAGCTTCGGGGACAGGGTATACAATGAGCAGTTCTTC. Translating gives CASSFGDRVYNEQFF.

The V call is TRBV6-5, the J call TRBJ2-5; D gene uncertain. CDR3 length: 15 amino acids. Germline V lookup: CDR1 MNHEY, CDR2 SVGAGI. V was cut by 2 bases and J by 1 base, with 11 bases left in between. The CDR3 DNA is TGTGCCAGCAGTTACAGGTCCCTGGGCCAAGAGACCCAGTACTTC. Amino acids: CASSYRSLGQETQYF.

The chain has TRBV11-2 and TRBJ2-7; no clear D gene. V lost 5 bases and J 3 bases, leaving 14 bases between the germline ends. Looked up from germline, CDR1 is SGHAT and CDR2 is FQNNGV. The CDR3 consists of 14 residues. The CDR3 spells CASSHSSSGYEQYF. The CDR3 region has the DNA TGTGCCAGCAGCCACAGCTCCTCTGGCTACGAGCAGTACTTC.

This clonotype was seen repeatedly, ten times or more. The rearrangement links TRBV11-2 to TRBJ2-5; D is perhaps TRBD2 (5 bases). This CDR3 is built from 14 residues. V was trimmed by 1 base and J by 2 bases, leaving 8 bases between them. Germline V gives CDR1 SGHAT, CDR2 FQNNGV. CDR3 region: CASSLVPGQETQYF. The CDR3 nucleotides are TGTGCCAGCAGCTTAGTTCCGGGACAAGAGACCCAGTACTTC.

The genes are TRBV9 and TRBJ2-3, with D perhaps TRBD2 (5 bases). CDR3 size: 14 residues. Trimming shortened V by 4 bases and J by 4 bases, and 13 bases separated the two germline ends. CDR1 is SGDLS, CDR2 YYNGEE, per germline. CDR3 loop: CASSLPRGADTQYF. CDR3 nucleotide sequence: TGTGCCAGCAGCCTACCCCGGGGTGCAGATACGCAGTATTTT.

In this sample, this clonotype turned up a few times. The CDR3 DNA follows: TGTGCCATCAGTGACATTTATACAGATAGCAATCAGCCCCAGCATTTT. This encodes CAISDIYTDSNQPQHF. The chain recombines TRBV10-3 with TRBJ1-5, with no clear D. Germline V lookup: CDR1 ENHRY, CDR2 SYGVKD. The CDR3 is 16 amino acids. The V and J ends lost 3 bases and 0 bases respectively, with 12 bases between them.

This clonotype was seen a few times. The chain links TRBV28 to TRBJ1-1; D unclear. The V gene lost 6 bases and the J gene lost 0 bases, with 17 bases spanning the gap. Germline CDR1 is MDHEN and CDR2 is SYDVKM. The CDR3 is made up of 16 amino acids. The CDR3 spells CASSSARTGLNTEAFF. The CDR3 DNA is TGTGCCAGCAGCAGCGCCCGGACGGGTTTGAACACTGAAGCTTTCTTT.

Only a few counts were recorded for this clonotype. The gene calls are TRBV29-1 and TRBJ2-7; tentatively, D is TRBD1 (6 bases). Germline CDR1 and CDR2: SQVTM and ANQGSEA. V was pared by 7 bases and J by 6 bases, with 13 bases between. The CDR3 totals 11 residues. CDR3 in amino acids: CSAYRDGEQYF. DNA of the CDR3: TGCAGCGCATACAGGGATGGCGAGCAGTACTTC.

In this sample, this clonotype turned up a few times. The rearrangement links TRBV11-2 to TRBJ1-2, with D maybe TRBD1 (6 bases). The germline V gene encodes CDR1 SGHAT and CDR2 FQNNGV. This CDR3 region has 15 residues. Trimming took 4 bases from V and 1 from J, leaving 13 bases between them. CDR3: CASSYGQKINYGYTF. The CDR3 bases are TGTGCCAGCAGCTACGGACAGAAAATTAACTATGGCTACACCTTC.

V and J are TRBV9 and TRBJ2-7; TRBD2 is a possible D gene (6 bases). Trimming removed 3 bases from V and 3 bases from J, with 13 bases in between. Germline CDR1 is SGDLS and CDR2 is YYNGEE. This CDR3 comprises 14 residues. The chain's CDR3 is CASSAGTGDYEQYF. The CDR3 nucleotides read TGTGCCAGCAGCGCCGGGACTGGGGACTACGAGCAGTACTTC. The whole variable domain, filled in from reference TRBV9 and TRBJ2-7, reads DSGVTQTPKHLITATGQRVTLRCSPRSGDLSVYWYQQSLDQGLQFLIQYYNGEERAKGNILERFSAQQFPDLHSELNLSSLELGDSALYFCASSAGTGDYEQYFGPGTRLTVT.

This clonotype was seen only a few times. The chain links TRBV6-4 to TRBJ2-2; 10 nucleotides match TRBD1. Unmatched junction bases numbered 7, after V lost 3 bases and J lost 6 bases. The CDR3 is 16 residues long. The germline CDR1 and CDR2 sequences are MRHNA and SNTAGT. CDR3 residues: CASSDSADRGPGELFF. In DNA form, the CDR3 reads TGTGCCAGCAGTGATTCAGCCGACAGGGGGCCCGGGGAGCTGTTTTTT.

The chain's CDR3 is CASSLDIPSEQYF. CDR3 DNA: TGCGCCAGCAGCTTGGACATTCCCTCCGAGCAGTACTTC. The chain has TRBV5-1 and TRBJ2-7; D unclear. The V end was cut by 0 bases, the J end by 6 bases, with 10 bases between. CDR1 and CDR2 (germline): SGHRS, YFSETQ. The CDR3 totals 13 residues.

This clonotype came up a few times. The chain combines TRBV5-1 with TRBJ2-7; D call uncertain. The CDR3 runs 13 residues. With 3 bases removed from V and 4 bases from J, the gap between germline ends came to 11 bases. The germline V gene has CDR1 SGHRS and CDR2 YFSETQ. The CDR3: CASSSTLLYEQYF. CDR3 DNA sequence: TGCGCCAGCAGCTCGACCCTTCTATACGAGCAGTACTTC.

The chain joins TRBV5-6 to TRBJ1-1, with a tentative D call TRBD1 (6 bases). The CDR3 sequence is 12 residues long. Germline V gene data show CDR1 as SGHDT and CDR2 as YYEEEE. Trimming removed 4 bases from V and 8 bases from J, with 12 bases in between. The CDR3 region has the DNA TGTGCCAGCAGCCTAACAGGGAAAGAAGCTTTCTTT. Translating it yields CASSLTGKEAFF.

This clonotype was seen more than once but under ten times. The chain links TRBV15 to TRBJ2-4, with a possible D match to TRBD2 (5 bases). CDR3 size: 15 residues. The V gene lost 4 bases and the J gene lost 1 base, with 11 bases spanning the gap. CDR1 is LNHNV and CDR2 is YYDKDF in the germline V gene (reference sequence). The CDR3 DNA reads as TGTGCCACCAGCACCAAAGCGGAGGCCAAAAACATTCAGTACTTC. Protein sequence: CATSTKAEAKNIQYF.

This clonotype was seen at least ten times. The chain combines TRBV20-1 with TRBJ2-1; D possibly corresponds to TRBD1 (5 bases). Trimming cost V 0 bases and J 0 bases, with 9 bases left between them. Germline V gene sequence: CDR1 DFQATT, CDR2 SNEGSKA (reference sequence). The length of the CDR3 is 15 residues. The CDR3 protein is CSARDGADSYNEQFF. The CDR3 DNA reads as TGCAGTGCTAGAGATGGGGCAGACTCCTACAATGAGCAGTTCTTC.

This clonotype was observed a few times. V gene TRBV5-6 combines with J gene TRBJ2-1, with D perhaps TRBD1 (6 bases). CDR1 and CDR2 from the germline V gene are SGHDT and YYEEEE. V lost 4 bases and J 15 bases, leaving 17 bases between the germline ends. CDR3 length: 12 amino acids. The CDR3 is CASSPRQDEPFF. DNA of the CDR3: TGTGCCAGCAGCCCCCGACAGGACGAACCGTTCTTC.